This entry features one TCR beta chain sequence. Antigen unknown. This entry is derived from a study of T cell repertoires in cytomegalovirus infection. TCRdb analysed the reads with MiXCR anew, one entry per CDR3 protein. Counted here are about 700,000 distinct CDR3 sequences, roughly 36% occurring once; the ten biggest clones make up 15% to 20%. The germline gives CDR1 SGDLS, CDR2 YYNGEE. The CDR3 has 15 residues. Trimming took off 2 bases at V and 4 bases at J, with 15 bases between the two ends. V usage is TRBV9 and J usage is TRBJ1-2; weak D call: TRBD1 (5 bases). The receptor's source is a human donor in good health (CMV status not recorded). Some clones in this sample may be carry-over from other donors' samples. The sequencing here drew on cultured PBMCs, taken from culture after CMV antigen stimulation. Here the CDR3 DNA reads TGTGCCAGCAGCGTCATGCCGGGACGGACCTATGGCTACACCTTC. Translation: CASSVMPGRTYGYTF.